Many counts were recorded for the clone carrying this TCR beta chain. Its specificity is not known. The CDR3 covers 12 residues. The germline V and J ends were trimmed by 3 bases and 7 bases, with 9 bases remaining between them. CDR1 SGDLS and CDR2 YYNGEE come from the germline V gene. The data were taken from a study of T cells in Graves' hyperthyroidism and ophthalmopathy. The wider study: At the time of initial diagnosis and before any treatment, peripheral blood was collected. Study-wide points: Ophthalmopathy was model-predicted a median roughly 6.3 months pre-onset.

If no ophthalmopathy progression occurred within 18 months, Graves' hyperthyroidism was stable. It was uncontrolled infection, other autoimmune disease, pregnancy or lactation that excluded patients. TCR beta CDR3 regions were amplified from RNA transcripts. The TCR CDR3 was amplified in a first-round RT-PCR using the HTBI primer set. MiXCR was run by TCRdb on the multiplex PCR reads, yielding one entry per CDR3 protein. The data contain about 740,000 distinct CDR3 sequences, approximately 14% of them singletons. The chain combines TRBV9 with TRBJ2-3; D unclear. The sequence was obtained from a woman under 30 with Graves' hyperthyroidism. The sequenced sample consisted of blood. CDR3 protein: CASSGQRNTQYF. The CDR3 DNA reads TGTGCCAGCAGCGGGCAGAGGAATACGCAGTATTTT. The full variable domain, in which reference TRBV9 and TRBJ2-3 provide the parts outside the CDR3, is DSGVTQTPKHLITATGQRVTLRCSPRSGDLSVYWYQQSLDQGLQFLIQYYNGEERAKGNILERFSAQQFPDLHSELNLSSLELGDSALYFCASSGQRNTQYFGPGTRLTVL.